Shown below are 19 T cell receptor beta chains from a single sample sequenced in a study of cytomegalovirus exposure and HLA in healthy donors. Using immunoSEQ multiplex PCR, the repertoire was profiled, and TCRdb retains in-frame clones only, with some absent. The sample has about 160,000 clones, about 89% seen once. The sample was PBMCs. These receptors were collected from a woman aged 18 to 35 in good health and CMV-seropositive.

This chain's CDR3 is CASRKVEQLNTEAFF. The DNA of the CDR3 is TGTGCCAGCAGAAAGGTGGAACAGTTGAACACTGAAGCTTTCTTT. The rearrangement joins TRBV2 to TRBJ1-1, with unresolved D. Germline V gene sequence: CDR1 SNHLY, CDR2 FYNNEI. V dropped 6 bases and J dropped 0 bases, with 14 bases sitting between them. The CDR3 loop spans 15 amino acids.

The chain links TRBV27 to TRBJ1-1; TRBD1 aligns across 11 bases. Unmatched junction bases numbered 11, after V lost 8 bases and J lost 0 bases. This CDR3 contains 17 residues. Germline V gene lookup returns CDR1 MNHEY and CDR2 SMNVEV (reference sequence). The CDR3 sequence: CASCKSRDRGLNTEAFF. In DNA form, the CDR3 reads TGTGCCAGCTGTAAGTCCCGGGACAGGGGGTTGAACACTGAAGCTTTCTTT.

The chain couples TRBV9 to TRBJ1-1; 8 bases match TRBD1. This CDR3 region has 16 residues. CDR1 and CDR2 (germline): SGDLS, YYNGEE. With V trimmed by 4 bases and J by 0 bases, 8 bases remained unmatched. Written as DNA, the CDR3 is TGTGCCAGCAGCCCGGGGACAGGATTCATGAACACTGAAGCTTTCTTT. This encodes CASSPGTGFMNTEAFF. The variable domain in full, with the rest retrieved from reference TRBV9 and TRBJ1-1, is DSGVTQTPKHLITATGQRVTLRCSPRSGDLSVYWYQQSLDQGLQFLIQYYNGEERAKGNILERFSAQQFPDLHSELNLSSLELGDSALYFCASSPGTGFMNTEAFFGQGTRLTVV.

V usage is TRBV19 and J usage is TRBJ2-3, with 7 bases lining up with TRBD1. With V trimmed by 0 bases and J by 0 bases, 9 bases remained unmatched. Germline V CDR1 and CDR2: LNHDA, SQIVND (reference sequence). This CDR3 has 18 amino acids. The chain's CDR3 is CASSIDWWTGASTDTQYF. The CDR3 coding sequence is TGTGCCAGTAGTATAGATTGGTGGACAGGCGCTAGCACAGATACGCAGTATTTT.

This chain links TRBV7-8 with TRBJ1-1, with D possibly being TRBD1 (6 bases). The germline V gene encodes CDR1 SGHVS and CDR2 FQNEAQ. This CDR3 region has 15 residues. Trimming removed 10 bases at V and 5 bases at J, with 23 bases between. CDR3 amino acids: CATLTLGEGETEAFF. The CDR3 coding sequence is TGTGCCACCCTTACCCTAGGGGAGGGGGAGACTGAAGCTTTCTTT.

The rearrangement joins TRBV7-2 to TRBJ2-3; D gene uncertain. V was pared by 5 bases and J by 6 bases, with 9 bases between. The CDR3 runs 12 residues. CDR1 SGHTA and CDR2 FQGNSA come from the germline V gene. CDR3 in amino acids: CASSKTGDTQYF. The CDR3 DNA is TGTGCCAGCAGCAAAACCGGGGATACGCAGTATTTT.

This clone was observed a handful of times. The CDR3 loop reads CASSIDRDAEQYF. For the CDR3, the DNA is TGTGCCAGCAGTATAGACAGGGACGCCGAGCAGTACTTC. This chain joins TRBV2 and TRBJ2-7, with 7 bases lining up with TRBD1. The CDR3 length is 13 residues. Germline values: CDR1 SNHLY, CDR2 FYNNEI. Trimming at V came to 5 bases and at J to 6 bases, leaving 7 bases not matched to a gene. Looking up the rest from reference TRBV2 and TRBJ2-7 gives the full variable domain: EPEVTQTPSHQVTQMGQEVILRCVPISNHLYFYWYRQILGQKVEFLVSFYNNEISEKSEIFDDQFSVERPDGSNFTLKIRSTKLEDSAMYFCASSIDRDAEQYFGPGTRLTVT.

For the CDR3, the DNA is TGTGCCAGTAGTCCCTCGGACAGGGGGCGGAAACAGCCCCAGCATTTT. It yields the protein CASSPSDRGRKQPQHF. The chain couples TRBV19 to TRBJ1-5; 11 bases line up with TRBD1. CDR3 length: 16 residues. J gave up 7 bases and V 5 bases, and 10 bases lay outside the gene matches. Germline CDR1 and CDR2: LNHDA and SQIVND (reference sequence).

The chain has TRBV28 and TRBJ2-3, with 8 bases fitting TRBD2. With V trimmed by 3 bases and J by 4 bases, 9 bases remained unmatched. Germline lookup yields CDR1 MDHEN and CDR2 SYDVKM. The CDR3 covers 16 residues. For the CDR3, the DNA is TGTGCCAGCAGTTTGCTGGGCGGCGGGGGGCCAGATACGCAGTATTTT. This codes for CASSLLGGGGPDTQYF.

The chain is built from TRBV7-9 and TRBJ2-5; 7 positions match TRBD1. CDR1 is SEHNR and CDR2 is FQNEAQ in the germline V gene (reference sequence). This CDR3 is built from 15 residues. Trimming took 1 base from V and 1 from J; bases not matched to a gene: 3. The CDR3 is CASSLGGQTQETQYF. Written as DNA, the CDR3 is TGTGCCAGCAGCTTAGGGGGACAGACCCAAGAGACCCAGTACTTC.

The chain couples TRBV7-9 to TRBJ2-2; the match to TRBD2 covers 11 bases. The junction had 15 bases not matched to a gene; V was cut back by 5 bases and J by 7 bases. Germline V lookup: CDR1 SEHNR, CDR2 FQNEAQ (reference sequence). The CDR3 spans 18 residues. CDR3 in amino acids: CASSPQLAGVISGGELFF. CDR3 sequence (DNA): TGTGCCAGCAGCCCCCAACTAGCGGGAGTAATTTCGGGCGGGGAGCTGTTTTTT.

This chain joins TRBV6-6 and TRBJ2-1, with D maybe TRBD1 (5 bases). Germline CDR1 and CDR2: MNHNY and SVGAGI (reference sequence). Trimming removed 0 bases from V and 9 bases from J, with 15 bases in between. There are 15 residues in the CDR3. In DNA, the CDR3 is TGTGCCAGCAGTTACTCGAGGCAGGGTAAAAGTGAGCAGTTCTTC. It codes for CASSYSRQGKSEQFF.

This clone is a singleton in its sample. This CDR3 reads CASSLYEGREQYF. CDR3 bases: TGTGCCAGCAGCTTATACGAGGGTCGCGAGCAGTACTTC. The rearrangement joins TRBV11-2 to TRBJ2-7, with TRBD2 as a possible D gene (5 bases). CDR3 length: 13 amino acids. Trimming took 2 bases from V and 6 from J, leaving 11 bases between them. Germline V gene sequence: CDR1 SGHAT, CDR2 FQNNGV.

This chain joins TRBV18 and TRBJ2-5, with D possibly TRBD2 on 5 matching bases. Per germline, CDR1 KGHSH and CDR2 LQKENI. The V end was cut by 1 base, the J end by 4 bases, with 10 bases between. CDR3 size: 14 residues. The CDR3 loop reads CASSPLEVAETQYF. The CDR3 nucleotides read TGTGCCAGCTCACCACTGGAGGTGGCAGAGACCCAGTACTTC.

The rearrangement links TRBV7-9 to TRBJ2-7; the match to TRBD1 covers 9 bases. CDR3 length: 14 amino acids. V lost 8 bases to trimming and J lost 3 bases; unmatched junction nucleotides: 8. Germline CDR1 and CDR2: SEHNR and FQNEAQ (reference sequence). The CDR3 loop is CASADRGARYEQYF. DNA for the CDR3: TGTGCCAGCGCCGACAGGGGGGCCCGCTACGAGCAGTACTTC.

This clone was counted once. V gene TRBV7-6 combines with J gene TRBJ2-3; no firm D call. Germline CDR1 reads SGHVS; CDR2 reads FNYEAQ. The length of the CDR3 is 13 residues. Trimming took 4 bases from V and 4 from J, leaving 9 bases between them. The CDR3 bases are TGTGCCAGCAGCTCCGAGGTGGCAGATACGCAGTATTTT. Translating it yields CASSSEVADTQYF.

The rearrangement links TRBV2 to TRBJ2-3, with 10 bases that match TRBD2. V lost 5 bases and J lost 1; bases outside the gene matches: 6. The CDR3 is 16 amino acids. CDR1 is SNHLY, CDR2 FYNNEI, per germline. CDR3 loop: CASSSDTSGGTDTQYF. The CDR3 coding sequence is TGTGCCAGCAGTTCCGATACTAGCGGGGGCACAGATACGCAGTATTTT.

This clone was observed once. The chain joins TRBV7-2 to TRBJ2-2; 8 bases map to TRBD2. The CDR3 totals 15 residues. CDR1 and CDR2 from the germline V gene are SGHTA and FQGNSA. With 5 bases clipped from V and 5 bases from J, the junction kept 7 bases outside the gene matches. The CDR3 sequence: CASSPGLVRTGELFF. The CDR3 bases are TGTGCCAGCAGCCCGGGACTAGTGAGGACCGGGGAGCTGTTTTTT.

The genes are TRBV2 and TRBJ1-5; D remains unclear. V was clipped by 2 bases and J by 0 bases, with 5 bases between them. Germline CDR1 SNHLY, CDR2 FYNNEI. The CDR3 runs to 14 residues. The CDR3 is CASSESDSNQPQHF. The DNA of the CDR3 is TGTGCCAGCAGTGAATCAGATAGCAATCAGCCCCAGCATTTT.